This is a list of T cell receptor beta chains from one sample in a study of stem cell transplantation in POMP-related autoinflammatory disease. The table came from immunoSEQ multiplex PCR; TCRdb's copy has only in-frame clones and leaves some out. Here the sample spans about 32,000 clones, just over 85% being singletons. The starting material was CD4+ T cells from PBMCs, obtained before stem cell transplantation. The source is a human donor with POMP-related autoinflammation and immune dysregulation (PRAID). CDR3s include the opening cysteine and the closing phenylalanine or tryptophan. D genes are given only for firm matches. Clone size appears in some rows only: once, few, many, or a class for an expanded clone.

v_gene: TRBV20-1; abundance: -; j_gene: TRBJ2-1; d_gene: -; CDR3nt: TGCAGTGCTAGAGATCCCAATGAGCAGTTCTTC; CDR3aa: CSARDPNEQFF
v_gene: TRBV5-1; abundance: -; j_gene: TRBJ2-3; d_gene: -; CDR3nt: TGCGCCAGCAGCTTGGGTGGCACAGATACGCAGTATTTT; CDR3aa: CASSLGGTDTQYF
v_gene: TRBV7-6; abundance: -; j_gene: TRBJ2-7; d_gene: TRBD2; CDR3nt: TGTGCCAGCAGCTTGGGTGCGCGTGGGAGGGCCGTGACTTACGAGCAGTACTTC; CDR3aa: CASSLGARGRAVTYEQYF
v_gene: TRBV9; abundance: -; j_gene: TRBJ1-4; d_gene: TRBD1; CDR3nt: TGTGCCAGCAGCGTATCAACAGGGGTTAGTGTGGCGGAAAAACTGTTTTTT; CDR3aa: CASSVSTGVSVAEKLFF
v_gene: TRBV10-2; abundance: -; j_gene: TRBJ2-7; d_gene: TRBD2; CDR3nt: TGCGCCAGCAGTGAGAGCCTAGCGGGGGCGGAGCAGTACTTC; CDR3aa: CASSESLAGAEQYF
v_gene: TRBV9; abundance: -; j_gene: TRBJ1-2; d_gene: TRBD1; CDR3nt: TGTGCCAGCAGCGCCAACAGGGGCCTCTATGGCTACACCTTC; CDR3aa: CASSANRGLYGYTF
v_gene: TRBV2; abundance: -; j_gene: TRBJ2-7; d_gene: -; CDR3nt: TGTGCCAGCAGTGAAGTTACCTACGAGCAGTACTTC; CDR3aa: CASSEVTYEQYF
v_gene: TRBV5-4; abundance: -; j_gene: TRBJ2-7; d_gene: -; CDR3nt: TGTGCCAGCAGCTTGGTTGGGACTTCCTACGAGCAGTACTTC; CDR3aa: CASSLVGTSYEQYF
v_gene: TRBV5-1; abundance: -; j_gene: TRBJ2-7; d_gene: -; CDR3nt: TGCGCCAGCAGCTTGGCCCATGGTCCGGGTTCCTACGAGCAGTACTTC; CDR3aa: CASSLAHGPGSYEQYF
v_gene: TRBV27; abundance: -; j_gene: TRBJ2-7; d_gene: TRBD1; CDR3nt: TGTGCCAGCAGTGCCGGGACAGGGGGCAACGAGCAGTACTTC; CDR3aa: CASSAGTGGNEQYF
v_gene: TRBV18; abundance: -; j_gene: TRBJ2-1; d_gene: TRBD2; CDR3nt: TGTGCCAGCTCACCTACTAGCGGGCTGGGGAATGAGCAGTTCTTC; CDR3aa: CASSPTSGLGNEQFF
v_gene: TRBV16; abundance: -; j_gene: TRBJ1-2; d_gene: -; CDR3nt: TGTGCCAGCAGCTTTGACCACGGGGGCTACACCTTC; CDR3aa: CASSFDHGGYTF
v_gene: TRBV29-1; abundance: -; j_gene: TRBJ1-2; d_gene: -; CDR3nt: TGCAGCGTTGCCCCCTGGGGTGGAATGGGTGGCTACACCTTC; CDR3aa: CSVAPWGGMGGYTF
v_gene: TRBV9; abundance: -; j_gene: TRBJ1-4; d_gene: TRBD1; CDR3nt: TGTGCCAGCAGCGTGTCGACAGGGGGACGCGAAAAACTGTTTTTT; CDR3aa: CASSVSTGGREKLFF
v_gene: TRBV2; abundance: few; j_gene: TRBJ1-5; d_gene: -; CDR3nt: TGTGCCAGCAGGGACGGAGCCCAGCCCCAGCATTTT; CDR3aa: CASRDGAQPQHF
v_gene: TRBV11-3; abundance: -; j_gene: TRBJ2-1; d_gene: TRBD2; CDR3nt: TGTGCCAGCAGCAATAGCGGGAGGGATGAGCAGTTCTTC; CDR3aa: CASSNSGRDEQFF
v_gene: TRBV7-8; abundance: -; j_gene: TRBJ2-5; d_gene: TRBD2; CDR3nt: TGTGCCAGCAGCTGGGCTAGCGGTCAAGAGACCCAGTACTTC; CDR3aa: CASSWASGQETQYF
v_gene: TRBV28; abundance: -; j_gene: TRBJ2-5; d_gene: -; CDR3nt: TGTGCCAGCACCGTGCGGAGGGAACGAGAGACCCAGTACTTC; CDR3aa: CASTVRRERETQYF
v_gene: TRBV6-1; abundance: once; j_gene: TRBJ1-6; d_gene: TRBD1; CDR3nt: TGTGCCAGCAGTGCCGGGACAGTTGGTTCACCCCTCCACTTT; CDR3aa: CASSAGTVGSPLHF
v_gene: TRBV29-1; abundance: -; j_gene: TRBJ2-1; d_gene: TRBD2; CDR3nt: TGCAGCGTTGGTATAGCGGGGGGCTGGGGGGCATCCTACAATGAGCAGTTCTTC; CDR3aa: CSVGIAGGWGASYNEQFF
v_gene: TRBV7-9; abundance: -; j_gene: TRBJ1-2; d_gene: TRBD1; CDR3nt: TGTGCCAGCAGCTTAGGGCAGGGGGCTTTCTATGGCTACACCTTC; CDR3aa: CASSLGQGAFYGYTF
v_gene: TRBV4-1; abundance: -; j_gene: TRBJ1-1; d_gene: TRBD1; CDR3nt: TGCGCCAGCAGCCTAACAGGGGGCGGTCAAGCTTTCTTT; CDR3aa: CASSLTGGGQAFF
v_gene: TRBV5-5; abundance: -; j_gene: TRBJ1-2; d_gene: -; CDR3nt: TGTGCCAGCAGCTTGGTTCCAGGGACGGCTAACTATGGCTACACCTTC; CDR3aa: CASSLVPGTANYGYTF
v_gene: TRBV27; abundance: -; j_gene: TRBJ2-7; d_gene: -; CDR3nt: TGTGCCAGCAGTTTAAATTGGGGGTACGAGCAGTACTTC; CDR3aa: CASSLNWGYEQYF
v_gene: TRBV5-1; abundance: -; j_gene: TRBJ1-1; d_gene: -; CDR3nt: TGCGCCAGCAGCCTGACAGAGATGAACACTGAAGCTTTCTTT; CDR3aa: CASSLTEMNTEAFF
v_gene: TRBV18; abundance: -; j_gene: TRBJ2-7; d_gene: -; CDR3nt: TGTGCCAGCTCACACAGGAGTAGCAACTCCTACGAGCAGTACTTC; CDR3aa: CASSHRSSNSYEQYF
v_gene: TRBV15; abundance: -; j_gene: TRBJ1-2; d_gene: -; CDR3nt: TGTGCCACCAGCAGAGATCTGCCCCCTCGAAGTCTGAACTTC; CDR3aa: CATSRDLPPRSLNF
v_gene: TRBV6-6; abundance: -; j_gene: TRBJ2-7; d_gene: -; CDR3nt: TGTGCCAGCAGCAGCCCTCGGGACACCAGATACGAGCAGTACTTC; CDR3aa: CASSSPRDTRYEQYF
v_gene: TRBV5-1; abundance: once; j_gene: TRBJ2-5; d_gene: -; CDR3nt: TGCGCCAGCAGCGGAGGGGAGAGTGTTGAGACCCAGTACTTC; CDR3aa: CASSGGESVETQYF
v_gene: TRBV4-2; abundance: -; j_gene: TRBJ1-2; d_gene: -; CDR3nt: TGTGCCAGCAGCTTAGGGAGGGGTTATGGCTACACCTTC; CDR3aa: CASSLGRGYGYTF
v_gene: TRBV4-2; abundance: once; j_gene: TRBJ1-1; d_gene: TRBD1; CDR3nt: TGTGCCAGCAGCCAGGGACAGGGTAGGACTGAAGCTTTCTTT; CDR3aa: CASSQGQGRTEAFF
v_gene: TRBV5-5; abundance: -; j_gene: TRBJ2-5; d_gene: TRBD2; CDR3nt: TGTGCCAGCAGCTCGCCGGGGGGTCAAGAGACCCAGTACTTC; CDR3aa: CASSSPGGQETQYF
v_gene: TRBV9; abundance: -; j_gene: TRBJ2-7; d_gene: TRBD2; CDR3nt: TGTGCCAGCAGCGTAGGAGGGAGGCTAGCGGGAGGCCCCTACGAGCAGTACTTC; CDR3aa: CASSVGGRLAGGPYEQYF
v_gene: TRBV5-1; abundance: -; j_gene: TRBJ2-3; d_gene: -; CDR3nt: TGCGCCAGCAGCTATCCCGCAGAGGGAGATACGCAGTATTTT; CDR3aa: CASSYPAEGDTQYF
v_gene: TRBV7-3; abundance: once; j_gene: TRBJ2-1; d_gene: -; CDR3nt: TGTGCCAGCAGCTTAGGGTCAGGTCCCTACAATGAGCAGTTCTTC; CDR3aa: CASSLGSGPYNEQFF
v_gene: TRBV7-9; abundance: -; j_gene: TRBJ2-3; d_gene: -; CDR3nt: TGTGCCAGCAGCTTATCAGGGGAGGGTCCAGATACGCAGTATTTT; CDR3aa: CASSLSGEGPDTQYF